This passage covers 32 T cell receptor beta chains from one sample sequenced in a study of blood T cell repertoires in COVID-19. Using immunoSEQ multiplex PCR, the repertoire was profiled, and TCRdb retains in-frame clones only, with some absent. The data show about 150,000 clones, 75% to 80% seen once. The sequencing sample was made of peripheral blood. All receptors derive from an elderly man with acute or convalescent COVID-19.

J is TRBJ1-4 and V is TRBV5-1; 11 bases line up with TRBD1. V trimming: 4 bases; J trimming: 8 bases; junction bases outside the gene matches: 10. There are 16 residues in the CDR3. Per the germline V gene, CDR1 is SGHRS and CDR2 is YFSETQ. The CDR3 protein is CASSPLTGTGGEKLFF. The CDR3 DNA reads TGCGCCAGCAGCCCCTTAACCGGGACAGGGGGAGAAAAACTGTTTTTT.

CDR3 loop: CASSLGGTGANQPQHF. The CDR3 DNA is TGTGCCAGCAGCTTGGGAGGGACAGGGGCCAATCAGCCCCAGCATTTT. The rearrangement uses TRBV5-4 and TRBJ1-5; TRBD1 matches at 10 bases. The CDR3 is made up of 16 amino acids. The ends lost 0 bases at V and 3 bases at J; junction bases unmatched: 3. CDR1 is SGHNT and CDR2 is YYREEE in the germline V gene (reference sequence).

The chain uses TRBV7-2 and TRBJ2-1; maybe TRBD2 (7 bases). The germline CDR1 and CDR2 sequences are SGHTA and FQGNSA. The CDR3 is 16 residues long. V dropped 5 bases and J dropped 6 bases, with 20 bases sitting between them. This CDR3 reads CASSPHAGAIVNEQFF. The CDR3 DNA reads TGTGCCAGCAGCCCGCACGCGGGGGCCATAGTCAATGAGCAGTTCTTC.

This clone occurred once. This rearrangement joins TRBV18 to TRBJ2-5; the D is unclear. V was shortened by 2 bases and J by 0 bases, with 10 bases between the two germline ends. The germline CDR1 and CDR2 sequences are KGHSH and LQKENI. The CDR3 is 15 residues long. The CDR3 sequence: CASSPSSSYQETQYF. CDR3 DNA sequence: TGTGCCAGCTCACCATCGTCTTCGTACCAAGAGACCCAGTACTTC.

V and J are TRBV11-2 and TRBJ2-1; 8 bases are a match to TRBD2. Unmatched junction bases numbered 6, after V lost 11 bases and J lost 6 bases. The CDR3 is 12 residues long. CDR1 SGHAT and CDR2 FQNNGV come from the germline V gene. CDR3 loop: CAVLAGPNEQFF. CDR3 DNA: TGTGCCGTCTTAGCGGGACCCAATGAGCAGTTCTTC.

This clone was seen a few times. The rearrangement links TRBV7-3 to TRBJ2-3, with D maybe TRBD1 (6 bases). Germline CDR1 and CDR2: SGHTA and FQGTGA. The CDR3 is 15 amino acids. V lost 1 base and J lost 5, with 13 bases in between. CDR3 region: CASSLRQGFGDTQYF. CDR3 DNA: TGTGCCAGCAGCTTAAGGCAGGGGTTCGGAGATACGCAGTATTTT.

The rearrangement links TRBV12-3 or TRBV12-4 to TRBJ2-1, with 8 bases matching TRBD1. Unmatched junction bases numbered 3, after V lost 6 bases and J lost 5 bases. CDR3 length: 13 amino acids. The CDR3 region has the DNA TGTGCCAGCAGCCCGACAGGGGACAATGAGCAGTTCTTC. This translates into CASSPTGDNEQFF.

This chain links TRBV29-1 with TRBJ1-2; 9 nucleotides agree with TRBD1. The CDR3 is 12 amino acids. J gave up 5 bases and V 6 bases, and 4 bases lay outside the gene matches. Germline V gene data show CDR1 as SQVTM and CDR2 as ANQGSEA. This CDR3 reads CSVGGQGYGYTF. The CDR3 DNA reads TGCAGCGTCGGAGGACAGGGGTATGGCTACACCTTC.

The genes are TRBV3-1 (or the pseudogene TRBV3-2) and TRBJ2-1; 10 bases map to TRBD2. Germline V gene data show CDR1 as LGHDT and CDR2 as YNNKEL (reference sequence). Trimming at V came to 4 bases and at J to 9 bases, leaving 12 bases not matched to a gene. There are 16 residues in the CDR3. In nucleotides, the CDR3 is TGTGCCAGCAGCCCCCTACCCAGCGGGGGGGCCGGTGAGCAGTTCTTC. Residues: CASSPLPSGGAGEQFF.

The chain links TRBV5-4 to TRBJ1-4; 9 bases line up with TRBD1. The CDR3 extends over 14 amino acids. CDR1 is SGHNT, CDR2 YYREEE, per germline (reference sequence). The J segment lost 5 bases and the V segment lost 4 bases, leaving 3 bases of the junction unmatched. CDR3 amino acids: CASSHRGLNEKLFF. The CDR3 bases are TGTGCCAGCAGCCACAGGGGGCTAAATGAAAAACTGTTTTTT. The whole variable domain, remainder taken from reference TRBV5-4 and TRBJ1-4, is ETGVTQSPTHLIKTRGQQVTLRCSSQSGHNTVSWYQQALGQGPQFIFQYYREEENGRGNFPPRFSGLQFPNYSSELNVNALELDDSALYLCASSHRGLNEKLFFGSGTQLSVL.

The chain has TRBV5-1 and TRBJ1-2, with TRBD1 identical over 8 bases. The length of the CDR3 is 14 residues. V was pared by 0 bases and J by 8 bases, with 6 bases of the junction left unmatched. Germline assignment: CDR1 SGHRS and CDR2 YFSETQ. CDR3 protein: CASSLGPAGGGYTF. The CDR3 nucleotides read TGCGCCAGCAGCTTGGGGCCGGCAGGGGGCGGCTACACCTTC.

V and J are TRBV5-1 and TRBJ2-5, with a possible D match to TRBD1 (6 bases). The CDR3 extends over 15 amino acids. Germline V gene sequence: CDR1 SGHRS, CDR2 YFSETQ. V shed 5 bases and J shed 4 bases, with 18 bases lying between them. The CDR3 region has the DNA TGCGCCAGCAGGCTTAGTACAGGGTATGGAGAGACCCAGTACTTC. It is translated as CASRLSTGYGETQYF.

This clone rates as medium-sized. The gene calls are TRBV7-3 and TRBJ1-5, with D tentatively TRBD1 (6 bases). The V and J ends lost 5 bases and 4 bases respectively, with 15 bases between them. This CDR3 has 15 amino acids. The germline V gene has CDR1 SGHTA and CDR2 FQGTGA. CDR3 residues: CASSRRAGVNQPQHF. As DNA, the CDR3 is TGTGCCAGCAGCCGCCGGGCAGGGGTTAATCAGCCCCAGCATTTT.

The chain couples TRBV30 to TRBJ2-3; 10 bases agree with TRBD1. The CDR3 is made up of 18 amino acids. The V gene's germline CDR1 is GTSNPN and CDR2 SVGIG (reference sequence). J was trimmed by 0 bases and V by 2 bases; bases with no gene match: 11. The CDR3, as DNA: TGTGCCTGGAGTTCGGCTGGGACAGGGGCGGATAGCACAGATACGCAGTATTTT. Protein sequence: CAWSSAGTGADSTDTQYF.

The sample holds one count of this clone. CDR3 nucleotide sequence: TGTGCCAGCAGTTTGGACAGCTTCGAGCACTATGGCTACACCTTC. Amino acids: CASSLDSFEHYGYTF. The chain uses TRBV7-8 and TRBJ1-2; D may be TRBD1 (6 bases). Germline-derived CDR1 and CDR2 are SGHVS and FQNEAQ. Trimming pared 6 bases from V and 3 bases from J, leaving 17 bases between. This CDR3 has 15 amino acids.

The chain couples TRBV11-2 to TRBJ1-2; 7 nucleotides line up with TRBD1. J gave up 6 bases and V 5 bases, and 3 bases lay outside the gene matches. In germline, CDR1 is SGHAT, CDR2 FQNNGV. CDR3 length equals 12 residues. In DNA, the CDR3 is TGTGCCAGCAGCCAACAGGGGAATGGCTACACCTTC. Amino acid sequence: CASSQQGNGYTF.

The gene calls are TRBV28 and TRBJ1-2; D is undetermined. Trimming took 10 bases from V and 0 from J, leaving 12 bases between them. Germline CDR1 and CDR2: MDHEN and SYDVKM. The CDR3 is 13 residues long. The CDR3 region is CATQARPNYGYTF. As DNA, the CDR3 is TGTGCCACCCAAGCCAGGCCTAACTATGGCTACACCTTC.

This sequence joins TRBV7-8 and TRBJ2-5; 7 bases agree with TRBD2. Germline CDR1 SGHVS, CDR2 FQNEAQ. V shed 6 bases, J shed 2 bases, and the junction held 6 bases outside the gene matches. The CDR3 is 14 amino acids. The CDR3 loop is CASSRGRVQETQYF. The DNA of the CDR3 is TGTGCCAGCAGTCGGGGGAGGGTACAAGAGACCCAGTACTTC.

In nucleotides, the CDR3 is TGTGCCAGCAGCAAAGTTTCGGCCGGACAGGGACCTTTTGGGGAGCAGTACTTC. This encodes CASSKVSAGQGPFGEQYF. The chain couples TRBV21-1 to TRBJ2-7; the table's D call, TRBD1, was not checked against the DNA. TRBV21-1 is assigned pseudogene status. CDR3 size: 18 residues.

The chain is built from TRBV6-6 and TRBJ2-5, with 8 bases aligning to TRBD1. The ends lost 7 bases at V and 5 bases at J; junction bases unmatched: 9. CDR3 length: 14 residues. Germline V gives CDR1 MNHNY, CDR2 SVGAGI (reference sequence). This chain's CDR3 is CASIGQGARETQYF. The CDR3, as DNA: TGTGCCAGCATTGGGCAGGGGGCGAGGGAGACCCAGTACTTC.

The sample holds one count of this clone. This chain uses TRBV11-3 with TRBJ1-1; D remains ambiguous. Germline V gives CDR1 SGHNT, CDR2 YENEEA. This CDR3 has 13 amino acids. With 10 bases removed from V and 1 base from J, the gap between germline ends came to 13 bases. The CDR3: CAINAQTNTEAFF. The CDR3 nucleotides are TGTGCCATTAACGCGCAAACGAACACTGAAGCTTTCTTT.

The V gene is TRBV7-3, the J gene TRBJ2-1; D is possibly TRBD2 (6 bases). V lost 2 bases to trimming and J lost 8 bases, with 16 bases between them. The CDR3 has 15 amino acids. Germline V gives CDR1 SGHTA, CDR2 FQGTGA. The CDR3 is CASSLEARRGDEQFF. Written as DNA, the CDR3 is TGTGCCAGCAGCTTAGAGGCCAGGAGGGGCGATGAGCAGTTCTTC.

The chain links TRBV4-2 to TRBJ1-4, with a weak D call TRBD1 (6 bases). CDR3 length equals 13 residues. Germline V gene lookup returns CDR1 LGHNA and CDR2 YNFKEQ. With 4 bases removed from V and 8 bases from J, the gap between germline ends came to 11 bases. The CDR3 loop reads CASSLGQNEKLFF. Written as DNA, the CDR3 is TGTGCCAGCAGCCTTGGACAGAACGAAAAACTGTTTTTT.

The chain joins TRBV5-4 to TRBJ1-3, with D unresolved. Germline lookup yields CDR1 SGHNT and CDR2 YYREEE (reference sequence). Trimming left V 0 bases short and J 4 bases short, with 11 bases between. This CDR3 comprises 15 residues. The CDR3 DNA sequence: TGTGCCAGCAGCTTGGGGAGGTTCTCCGGAAACACCATATATTTT. Amino acid sequence: CASSLGRFSGNTIYF. The variable domain in full, completed from reference TRBV5-4 and TRBJ1-3, reads ETGVTQSPTHLIKTRGQQVTLRCSSQSGHNTVSWYQQALGQGPQFIFQYYREEENGRGNFPPRFSGLQFPNYSSELNVNALELDDSALYLCASSLGRFSGNTIYFGEGSWLTVV.

This chain uses TRBV9 with TRBJ1-2, with 9 bases fitting TRBD1. This CDR3 is built from 15 residues. Trimming took 0 bases from V and 4 from J; bases not matched to a gene: 4. Germline V lookup: CDR1 SGDLS, CDR2 YYNGEE. The CDR3 loop is CASSVEGTGLYGYTF. The CDR3 DNA follows: TGTGCCAGCAGCGTAGAGGGGACAGGGCTCTATGGCTACACCTTC.

The gene calls are TRBV20-1 and TRBJ2-1; the D gene is possibly TRBD2 (6 bases). This CDR3 region has 12 residues. V dropped 3 bases and J dropped 6 bases, with 9 bases sitting between them. Germline V gives CDR1 DFQATT, CDR2 SNEGSKA (reference sequence). CDR3 residues: CSASPGVNEQFF. For the CDR3, the DNA is TGCAGTGCTAGTCCGGGGGTCAATGAGCAGTTCTTC.

The J gene is TRBJ1-1, the V gene TRBV5-6, with 11 bases aligning to TRBD1. J lost 5 bases, V lost 4 bases, and 4 bases had no gene match. This CDR3 region has 14 residues. Germline CDR1 SGHDT, CDR2 YYEEEE. CDR3: CASSRGQGETEAFF. The CDR3, as DNA: TGTGCCAGCAGCCGGGGACAGGGGGAGACTGAAGCTTTCTTT.

The chain couples TRBV7-6 to TRBJ2-1; 10 bases line up with TRBD2. J gave up 6 bases and V 5 bases, and 13 bases lay outside the gene matches. The length of the CDR3 is 17 residues. Germline CDR1 is SGHVS and CDR2 is FNYEAQ. CDR3 sequence reads: CASSPSLAASGSNEQFF. The DNA of the CDR3 is TGTGCCAGCAGCCCCTCCCTGGCGGCTAGCGGGAGCAATGAGCAGTTCTTC.

This sequence joins TRBV18 and TRBJ2-3, with 7 bases lining up with TRBD2. The CDR3 runs to 15 residues. The germline V gene encodes CDR1 KGHSH and CDR2 LQKENI. After removal of 3 bases from V and 7 bases from J, the junction contained 10 bases not matched to a gene. The CDR3 sequence: CASSPGTTTGHTQYF. CDR3 DNA: TGTGCCAGCTCACCGGGGACTACGACTGGACATACGCAGTATTTT.

Many counts were recorded for this clone. The chain links TRBV5-4 to TRBJ2-7; 12 bases are shared with TRBD2. The CDR3 loop spans 15 amino acids. Germline V gene lookup returns CDR1 SGHNT and CDR2 YYREEE (reference sequence). V shed 3 bases and J 2 bases; nucleotides not matched to a gene: 3. Here the CDR3 DNA reads TGTGCCAGCAGCTCCCTAGCGGGGGGGACCTACGAGCAGTACGTC. Translation gives CASSSLAGGTYEQYV.

The genes are TRBV11-3 and TRBJ2-1; 14 nucleotides align to TRBD2. CDR1 and CDR2 from the germline V gene are SGHNT and YENEEA. J gave up 0 bases and V 4 bases, and 8 bases lay outside the gene matches. This CDR3 region has 19 residues. CDR3 DNA: TGTGCCAGCAGCTCCGGACTAGCGGGGGGAAGGAGCTCCTACAATGAGCAGTTCTTC. This codes for CASSSGLAGGRSSYNEQFF.

In its sample, this clone was seen a few times. CDR3 DNA: TGTGCCAGCAGTGAAAGGGGTCAGTTTAATGAAAAACTGTTTTTT. It encodes CASSERGQFNEKLFF. The chain joins TRBV25-1 to TRBJ1-4; the D gene is possibly TRBD1 (5 bases). The CDR3 has 15 residues. Trimming took 2 bases from V and 4 from J, leaving 11 bases between them. Germline CDR1 MGHDK, CDR2 SYGVNS.